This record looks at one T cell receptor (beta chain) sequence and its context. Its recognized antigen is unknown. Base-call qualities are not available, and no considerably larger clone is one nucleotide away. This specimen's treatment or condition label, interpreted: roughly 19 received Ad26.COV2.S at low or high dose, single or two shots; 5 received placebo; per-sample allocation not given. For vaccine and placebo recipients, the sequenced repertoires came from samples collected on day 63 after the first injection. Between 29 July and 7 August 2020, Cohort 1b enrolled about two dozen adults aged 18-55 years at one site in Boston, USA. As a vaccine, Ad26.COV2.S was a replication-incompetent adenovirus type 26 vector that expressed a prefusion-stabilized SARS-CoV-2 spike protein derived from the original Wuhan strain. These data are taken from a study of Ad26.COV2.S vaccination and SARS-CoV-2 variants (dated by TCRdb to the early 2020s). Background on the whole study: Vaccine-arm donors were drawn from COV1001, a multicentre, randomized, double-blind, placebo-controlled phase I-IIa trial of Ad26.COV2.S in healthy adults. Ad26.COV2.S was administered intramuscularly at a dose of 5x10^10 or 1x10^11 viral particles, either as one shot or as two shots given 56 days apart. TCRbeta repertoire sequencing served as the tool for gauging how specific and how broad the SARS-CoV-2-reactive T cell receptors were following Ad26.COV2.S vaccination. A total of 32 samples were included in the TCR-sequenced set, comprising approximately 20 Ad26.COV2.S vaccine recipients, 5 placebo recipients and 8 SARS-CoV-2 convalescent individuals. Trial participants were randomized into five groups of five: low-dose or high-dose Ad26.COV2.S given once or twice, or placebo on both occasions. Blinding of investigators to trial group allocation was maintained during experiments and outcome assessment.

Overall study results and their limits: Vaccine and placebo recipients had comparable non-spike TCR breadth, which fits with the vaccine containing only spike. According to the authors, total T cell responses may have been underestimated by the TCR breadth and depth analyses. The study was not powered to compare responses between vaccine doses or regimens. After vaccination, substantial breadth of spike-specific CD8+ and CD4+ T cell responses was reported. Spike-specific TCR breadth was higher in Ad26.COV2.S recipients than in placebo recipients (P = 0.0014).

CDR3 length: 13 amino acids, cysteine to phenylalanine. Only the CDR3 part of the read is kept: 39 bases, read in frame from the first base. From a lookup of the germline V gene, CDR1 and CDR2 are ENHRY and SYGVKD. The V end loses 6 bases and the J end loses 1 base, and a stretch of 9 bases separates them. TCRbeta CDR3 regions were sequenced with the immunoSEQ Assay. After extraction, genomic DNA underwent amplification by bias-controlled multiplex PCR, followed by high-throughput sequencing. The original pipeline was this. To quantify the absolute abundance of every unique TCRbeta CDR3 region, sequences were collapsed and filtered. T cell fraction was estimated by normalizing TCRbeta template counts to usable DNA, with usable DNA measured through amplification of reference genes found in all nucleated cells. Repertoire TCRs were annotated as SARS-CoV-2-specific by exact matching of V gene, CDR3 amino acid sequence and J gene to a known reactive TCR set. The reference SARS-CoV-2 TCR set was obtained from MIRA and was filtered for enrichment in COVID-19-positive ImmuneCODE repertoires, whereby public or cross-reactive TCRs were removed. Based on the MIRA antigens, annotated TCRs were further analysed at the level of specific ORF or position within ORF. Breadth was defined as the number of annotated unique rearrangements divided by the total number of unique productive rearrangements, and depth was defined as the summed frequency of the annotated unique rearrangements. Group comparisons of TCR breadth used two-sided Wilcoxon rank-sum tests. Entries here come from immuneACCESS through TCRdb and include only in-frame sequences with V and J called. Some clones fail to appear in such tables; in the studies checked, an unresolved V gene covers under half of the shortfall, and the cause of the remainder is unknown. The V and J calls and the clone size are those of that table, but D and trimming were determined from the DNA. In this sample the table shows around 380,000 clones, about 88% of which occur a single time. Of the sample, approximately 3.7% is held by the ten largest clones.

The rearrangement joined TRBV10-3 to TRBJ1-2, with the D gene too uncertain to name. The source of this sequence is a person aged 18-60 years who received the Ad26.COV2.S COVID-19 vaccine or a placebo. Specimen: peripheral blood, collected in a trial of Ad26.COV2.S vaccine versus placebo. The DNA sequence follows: TGTGCCATCAGAGGCACGGGTAACTATGGCTACACCTTC. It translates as CAIRGTGNYGYTF.